This T cell receptor beta chain was identified in a study of long-term antiretroviral therapy in people with HIV. General study findings and limits: Pre-ART expanded TRB clones stayed dominant throughout, though often decreasing after ART. Comparison with controls showed narrower CDR3 length ranges in HIV repertoires.

The run of the v3.0 immunoSEQ assay was at survey level. Libraries were prepared by immunoSEQ multiplex PCR; TCRdb keeps only in-frame clonotypes and omits some of them. The sample lists about 40,000 clones; roughly nine tenths were seen once. With regard to this clone: Its target is not known.

Going into DNA extraction, samples held roughly 0.95-10 million cryopreserved PBMC. The CDR3 extends over 18 amino acids. V shed 2 bases, J shed 4 bases, and the junction held 11 bases outside the gene matches. In germline, CDR1 is SGHTA, CDR2 FQGTGA. The TCR originated in a woman in her 50s with HIV. J is TRBJ2-1 and V is TRBV7-3, with TRBD2 matching 10 bases. Here the sequenced sample was unsorted PBMCs, taken 1.2 years after starting antiretroviral therapy. CDR3 sequence (DNA): TGTGCCAGCAGCTTAGCGTCGGCGGCTAGCGGGGGATACAATGAGCAGTTCTTC. Protein sequence: CASSLASAASGGYNEQFF.